Each of the 24 T cell receptor beta chains below was sequenced from the same sample in a study of beta chain features in type 1 diabetes. Sequenced material consisted of expressed TCRB transcripts (all of the isolated RNA was reverse transcribed). Profiled with immunoSEQ multiplex PCR; TCRdb holds only in-frame clones, not every one. Of under 350,000 clones in the sample, about 8.5% were seen once. Source material: central memory CD4+ T cells from blood. The receptors shown here come from a woman between 18 and 30 years old in good health.

V and J are TRBV14 and TRBJ2-5; TRBD2 agrees at 12 bases. This CDR3 is built from 16 residues. Germline lookup yields CDR1 SGHDN and CDR2 FVKESK. The trim removed 4 bases at V and 3 bases at J, leaving 6 bases unmatched. The CDR3 sequence: CASSPYRTSGKETQYF. The CDR3 DNA sequence: TGTGCCAGCAGCCCTTACCGGACTAGCGGGAAAGAGACCCAGTACTTC.

This clone has a handful of counts. V usage is TRBV7-2 and J usage is TRBJ1-2; D may be TRBD1 (5 bases). CDR1 and CDR2 from the germline V gene are SGHTA and FQGNSA. Trimming shortened V by 5 bases and J by 5 bases, and 12 bases separated the two germline ends. The CDR3 totals 13 residues. CDR3 coding DNA: TGTGCCAGCAGCCCCGAGGGGCAATATGGCTACACCTTC. Translated: CASSPEGQYGYTF.

On this clone: This likely stems from a read error, as it lies one base from a far larger clone. V usage is TRBV29-1 and J usage is TRBJ2-7, with D possibly TRBD2 on 6 matching bases. Germline values: CDR1 SQVTM, CDR2 ANQGSEA. The CDR3 sequence is 16 residues long. The V end was cut by 3 bases, the J end by 7 bases, with 25 bases between. The CDR3 nucleotides read TGCAGCGTTGAGGCGGGGTGGGAGAACTCCTACAATGAGCAGTACTTC. Translation: CSVEAGWENSYNEQYF.

The chain couples TRBV11-1 to TRBJ2-5; no reliable D call. Germline lookup yields CDR1 SGHAT and CDR2 FQDESV (reference sequence). This CDR3 is built from 15 residues. The V and J ends lost 9 bases and 3 bases respectively, with 20 bases between them. In DNA, the CDR3 is TGTGCCAGTGGGAAGAGGTCAGCACCAGAAGAGACCCAGTACTTC. This sequence encodes CASGKRSAPEETQYF.

The chain links TRBV4-3 to TRBJ1-2, with D perhaps TRBD1 (5 bases). Germline CDR1 LGHNA, CDR2 YSLEER. V was trimmed by 8 bases and J by 1 base, leaving 8 bases between them. The CDR3 totals 12 residues. The CDR3 DNA reads TGCGCCAGCGGGGGGGTTAACTATGGCTACACCTTC. Translation: CASGGVNYGYTF.

In its sample, this clone was seen a few times. CDR3 amino acids: CASSFLGASSYNEQFF. The DNA for the CDR3 is TGTGCCAGCAGTTTCCTTGGGGCGTCGTCCTACAATGAGCAGTTCTTC. The genes are TRBV27 and TRBJ2-1, with D maybe TRBD1 (5 bases). Germline CDR1 and CDR2: MNHEY and SMNVEV (reference sequence). V lost 3 bases and J 1 base, leaving 13 bases between the germline ends. This CDR3 is built from 16 residues.

This clone has a handful of counts. The rearrangement joins TRBV6-1 to TRBJ2-3, with 7 bases that match TRBD1. The length of the CDR3 is 14 residues. Germline values: CDR1 MNHNS, CDR2 SASEGT. V shed 7 bases, J shed 1 base, and the junction held 5 bases outside the gene matches. The chain's CDR3 is CASTDRFGTDTQYF. CDR3 coding DNA: TGTGCCAGCACGGACAGGTTCGGCACAGATACGCAGTATTTT.

This clone was observed a few times. In nucleotides, the CDR3 is TGTGCCAGCAGTCCACCGATAGTGCAAACTAGCACAGATACGCAGTATTTT. Translating gives CASSPPIVQTSTDTQYF. This sequence joins TRBV28 and TRBJ2-3; no definite D call. CDR1 is MDHEN, CDR2 SYDVKM, per germline. The CDR3 covers 17 residues. The V gene lost 5 bases and the J gene lost 0 bases, with 18 bases spanning the gap.

This clone was seen ten or more times. The V gene is TRBV2, the J gene TRBJ2-1, with D maybe TRBD1 (6 bases). CDR1 SNHLY and CDR2 FYNNEI come from the germline V gene. The CDR3 loop spans 15 amino acids. Between the trimmed V and J ends, which lost 7 bases and 3 bases, there was a span of 16 bases. The CDR3 loop reads CASKGSGVGYNEQFF. The DNA for the CDR3 is TGTGCCAGCAAAGGCTCAGGGGTTGGCTACAATGAGCAGTTCTTC.

This clone turned up a few times. The rearrangement uses TRBV11-3 and TRBJ2-4, with D uncertain. Germline CDR1 is SGHNT and CDR2 is YENEEA. V was shortened by 6 bases and J by 6 bases, with 9 bases between the two germline ends. The CDR3 totals 12 residues. Here the CDR3 DNA reads TGTGCCAGCAGAACCGACACAAACATTCAGTACTTC. Translating it yields CASRTDTNIQYF.

At least ten counts were recorded for this clone. The genes are TRBV10-3 and TRBJ2-7; 8 positions agree with TRBD1. V shed 4 bases, J shed 4 bases, and the junction held 0 bases outside the gene matches. CDR1 and CDR2 (germline): ENHRY, SYGVKD. The CDR3 spans 12 residues. This CDR3 is CAISGTGYEQYV. CDR3 sequence (DNA): TGTGCCATCAGTGGGACAGGGTACGAGCAGTACGTC.

The genes are TRBV2 and TRBJ2-3; 7 bases are a match to TRBD2. CDR3 length: 15 residues. The trim removed 5 bases at V and 1 base at J, leaving 6 bases unmatched. From germline, CDR1 is SNHLY and CDR2 FYNNEI. The DNA for the CDR3 is TGTGCCAGCAGTTCCTGGGGGGGAGGCACAGATACGCAGTATTTT. Translated: CASSSWGGGTDTQYF. The full variable domain, with the rest looked up from reference TRBV2 and TRBJ2-3, is EPEVTQTPSHQVTQMGQEVILRCVPISNHLYFYWYRQILGQKVEFLVSFYNNEISEKSEIFDDQFSVERPDGSNFTLKIRSTKLEDSAMYFCASSSWGGGTDTQYFGPGTRLTVL.

This clone was seen a handful of times. The chain is built from TRBV6-6 and TRBJ1-1; no definite D call. This CDR3 is built from 13 residues. Germline V gene sequence: CDR1 MNHNY, CDR2 SVGAGI (reference sequence). Trimming cost V 8 bases and J 0 bases, with 10 bases left between them. The CDR3 is CASRGGLNTEAFF. The CDR3 DNA is TGTGCCAGCCGCGGAGGTTTGAACACTGAAGCTTTCTTT.

CDR3 bases: TGTGCCAGCAGCCCCGGGATGCCCTCCCAGGAGACCCAGTACTTC. Translation gives CASSPGMPSQETQYF. The chain joins TRBV7-9 to TRBJ2-5, with D possibly being TRBD2 (5 bases). V was pared by 5 bases and J by 5 bases, with 18 bases between. Germline CDR1 reads SEHNR; CDR2 reads FQNEAQ (reference sequence). The CDR3 runs to 15 residues.

The chain recombines TRBV5-1 with TRBJ2-1, with a possible D match to TRBD2 (6 bases). The germline V gene has CDR1 SGHRS and CDR2 YFSETQ. V was trimmed by 4 bases and J by 3 bases, leaving 8 bases between them. The CDR3 is made up of 13 amino acids. Written as DNA, the CDR3 is TGCGCCAGCAGCGCGGAGGGCTACAATGAGCAGTTCTTC. Its protein product is CASSAEGYNEQFF.

The chain joins TRBV15 to TRBJ2-7, with TRBD2 identical over 7 bases. The CDR3 spans 16 residues. Germline CDR1 is LNHNV and CDR2 is YYDKDF (reference sequence). The ends lost 0 bases at V and 5 bases at J; junction bases unmatched: 10. The CDR3 DNA reads TGTGCCACCAGCAGAGATAGGCGGGCAGGGAGGGACGAGCAGTACTTC. Translating it yields CATSRDRRAGRDEQYF.

This clone was recorded a few times. CDR3 DNA sequence: TGTGCCAGCAGCAAGGACCCGAGCTCCTACAATGAGCAGTTCTTC. This sequence encodes CASSKDPSSYNEQFF. The V call is TRBV11-1, the J call TRBJ2-1, with D unclear. Germline assignment: CDR1 SGHAT and CDR2 FQDESV (reference sequence). The ends were cut back, 5 bases at V and 0 bases at J, with 11 bases in the middle. There are 15 residues in the CDR3.

The genes are TRBV9 and TRBJ2-1, with 7 bases fitting TRBD1. The CDR3 contains 13 residues. CDR1 and CDR2 from the germline V gene are SGDLS and YYNGEE. Germline trimming cut 7 bases from V and 2 bases from J; bases unmatched to any gene: 3. In DNA form, the CDR3 reads TGTGCCAGCGCAGGGGGTCCCTACAATGAGCAGTTCTTC. Translating gives CASAGGPYNEQFF.

The gene calls are TRBV10-3 and TRBJ2-3, with D uncertain. This CDR3 spans 14 amino acids. V was clipped by 3 bases and J by 5 bases, with 12 bases between them. Germline loops: CDR1 ENHRY, CDR2 SYGVKD. CDR3 sequence reads: CAISDPTVKDTQYF. The CDR3 DNA follows: TGTGCCATCAGTGATCCCACGGTCAAAGATACGCAGTATTTT.

This clone appeared a few times. The chain recombines TRBV7-3 with TRBJ2-7; the match to TRBD2 covers 10 bases. CDR3 length: 18 residues. J lost 2 bases, V lost 1 base, and 11 bases had no gene match. Germline loops: CDR1 SGHTA, CDR2 FQGTGA. The CDR3 reads CASSLRGSSGSVAYEQYF. CDR3 nucleotides: TGTGCCAGCAGCTTAAGGGGATCTAGCGGGAGTGTCGCCTACGAGCAGTACTTC.

The CDR3 is CASSLSQLGEQYF. Here the CDR3 DNA reads TGTGCCAGCAGCTTGTCCCAGCTAGGCGAGCAGTACTTC. This chain joins TRBV7-2 and TRBJ2-7; D call uncertain. Germline V CDR1 and CDR2: SGHTA, FQGNSA. The CDR3 spans 13 residues. The ends were cut back, 3 bases at V and 6 bases at J, with 12 bases in the middle.

In DNA, the CDR3 is TGTGCCAGCAGCCGGAGACAGGGGGCCGGGGAGCTGTTTTTT. It translates to CASSRRQGAGELFF. The chain carries TRBV14 and TRBJ2-2, with TRBD1 matching 9 bases. This CDR3 is 14 amino acids long. V gave up 4 bases and J gave up 6 bases; unmatched junction bases: 3. Germline-derived CDR1 and CDR2 are SGHDN and FVKESK.

The chain employs TRBV29-1 and TRBJ1-2; TRBD1 is a possible D gene (6 bases). The CDR3 is 14 amino acids. CDR1 SQVTM and CDR2 ANQGSEA come from the germline V gene. V was cut by 0 bases and J by 4 bases, with 12 bases left in between. The CDR3 nucleotides read TGCAGCGTTGAAGAAGGGACACAGGGCTATGGCTACACCTTC. Amino acid sequence: CSVEEGTQGYGYTF.

Here the CDR3 DNA reads TGTGCCAGCATTACGTACTACTCTGGAAACACCATATATTTT. Its translation: CASITYYSGNTIYF. The chain uses TRBV6-1 and TRBJ1-3; no firm D call. The CDR3 runs to 14 residues. V was shortened by 7 bases and J by 0 bases, with 10 bases between the two germline ends. Germline values: CDR1 MNHNS, CDR2 SASEGT.